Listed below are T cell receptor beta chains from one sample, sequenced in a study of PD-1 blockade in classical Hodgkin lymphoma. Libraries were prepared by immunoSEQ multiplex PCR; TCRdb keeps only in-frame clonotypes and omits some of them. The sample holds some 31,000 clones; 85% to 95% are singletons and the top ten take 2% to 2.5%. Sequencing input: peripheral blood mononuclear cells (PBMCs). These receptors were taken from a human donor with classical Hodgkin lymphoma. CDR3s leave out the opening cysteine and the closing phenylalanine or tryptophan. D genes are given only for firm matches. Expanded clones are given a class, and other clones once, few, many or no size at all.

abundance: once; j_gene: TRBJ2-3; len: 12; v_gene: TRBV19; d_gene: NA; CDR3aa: ASSISDLRNTQY
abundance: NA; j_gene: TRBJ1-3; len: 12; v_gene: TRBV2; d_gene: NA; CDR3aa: ASRAPTSGNTIY
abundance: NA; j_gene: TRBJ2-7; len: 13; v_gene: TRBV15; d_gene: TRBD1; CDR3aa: ATSFGQGNSYEQY
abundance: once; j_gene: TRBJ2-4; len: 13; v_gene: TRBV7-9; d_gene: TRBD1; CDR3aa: ASSRPRQGENIQY
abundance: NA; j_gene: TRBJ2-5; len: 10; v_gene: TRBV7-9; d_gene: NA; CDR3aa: ASSPELGSQY
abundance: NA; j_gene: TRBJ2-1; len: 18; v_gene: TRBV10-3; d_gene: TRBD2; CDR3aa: AISPRLAGGLPKSYNEQF
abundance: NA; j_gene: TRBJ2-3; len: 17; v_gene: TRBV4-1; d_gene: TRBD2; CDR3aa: ASSLLFPAGPFVADTQY
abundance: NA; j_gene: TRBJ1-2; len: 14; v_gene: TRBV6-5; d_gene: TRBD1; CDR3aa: ASSYSRQGDSYGYT
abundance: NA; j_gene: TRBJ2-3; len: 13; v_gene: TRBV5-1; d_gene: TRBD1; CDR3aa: ASSLGRGQEDTQY
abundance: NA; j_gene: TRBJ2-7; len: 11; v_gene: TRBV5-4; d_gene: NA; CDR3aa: ASRGGTDYEQY
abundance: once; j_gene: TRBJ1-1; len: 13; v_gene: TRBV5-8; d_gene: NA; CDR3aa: ASSRRTVMNTEAF
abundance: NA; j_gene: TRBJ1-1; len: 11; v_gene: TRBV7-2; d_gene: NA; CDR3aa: ASSLAGDTEAF
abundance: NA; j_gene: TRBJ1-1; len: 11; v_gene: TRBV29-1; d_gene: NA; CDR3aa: SVIAHLTGAAF
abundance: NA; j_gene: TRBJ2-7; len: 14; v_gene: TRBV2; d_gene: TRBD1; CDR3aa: ASSEGEQGPHYEQY
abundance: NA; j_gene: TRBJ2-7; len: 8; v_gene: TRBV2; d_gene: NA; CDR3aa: ASNLGGSS
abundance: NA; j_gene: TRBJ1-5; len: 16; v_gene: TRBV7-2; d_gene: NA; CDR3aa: ASSPPGLRAYSNQPQH
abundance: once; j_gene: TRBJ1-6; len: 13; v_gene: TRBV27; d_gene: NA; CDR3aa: ASSNHPGYNSPLH
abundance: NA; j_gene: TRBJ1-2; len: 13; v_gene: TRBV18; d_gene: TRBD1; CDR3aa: ASSPGQAYPTGYT
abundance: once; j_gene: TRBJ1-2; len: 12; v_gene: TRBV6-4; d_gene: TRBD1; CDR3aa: ASSESEGASGYT
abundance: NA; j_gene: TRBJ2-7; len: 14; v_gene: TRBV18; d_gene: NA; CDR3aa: ASSPVVGSSYYEQY
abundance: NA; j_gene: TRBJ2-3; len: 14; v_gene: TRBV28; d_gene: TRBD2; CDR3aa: ASSLVGGTSTDTQY
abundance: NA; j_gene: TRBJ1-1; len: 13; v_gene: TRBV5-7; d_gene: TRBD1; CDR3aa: ASSLDRGLNTEAF
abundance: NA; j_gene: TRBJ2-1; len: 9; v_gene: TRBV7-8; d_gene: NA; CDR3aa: ASTSSGEQF
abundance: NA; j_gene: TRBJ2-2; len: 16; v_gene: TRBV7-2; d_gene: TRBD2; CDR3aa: ASSLALGIAGPPGELF
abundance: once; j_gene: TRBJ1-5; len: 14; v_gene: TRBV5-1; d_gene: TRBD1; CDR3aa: ASSLEGAGRNQPQH
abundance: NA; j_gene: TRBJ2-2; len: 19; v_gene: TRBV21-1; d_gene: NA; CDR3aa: ASSKFIITGGRNRRTGELF
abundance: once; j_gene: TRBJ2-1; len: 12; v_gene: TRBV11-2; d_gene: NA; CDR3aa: ASSTNNPYNEQF
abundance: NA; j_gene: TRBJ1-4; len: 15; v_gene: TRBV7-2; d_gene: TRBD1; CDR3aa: ASSSLGAKRQGEKLF
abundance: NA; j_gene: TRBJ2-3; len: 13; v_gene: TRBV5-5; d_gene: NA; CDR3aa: ASSCRDSNTDTQY
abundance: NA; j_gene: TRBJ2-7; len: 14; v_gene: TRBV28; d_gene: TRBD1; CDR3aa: ASTSTEQGSSYEQY
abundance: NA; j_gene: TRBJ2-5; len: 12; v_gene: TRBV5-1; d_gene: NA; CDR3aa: ASSLAVRQETQY
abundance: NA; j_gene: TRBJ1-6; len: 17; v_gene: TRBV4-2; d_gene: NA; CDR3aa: ASSQAKWQVDSYNSPLH
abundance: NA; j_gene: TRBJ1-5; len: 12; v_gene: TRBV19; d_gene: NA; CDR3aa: ASSITGGGQPQH
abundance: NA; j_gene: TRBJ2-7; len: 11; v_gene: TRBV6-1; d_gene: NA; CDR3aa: ASSRLDSHAQY
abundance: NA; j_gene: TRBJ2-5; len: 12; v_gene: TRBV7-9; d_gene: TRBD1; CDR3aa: ASSSTDRAETQY
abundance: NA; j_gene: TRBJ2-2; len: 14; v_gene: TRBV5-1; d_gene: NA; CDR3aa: ASSLEPGWGIGELF
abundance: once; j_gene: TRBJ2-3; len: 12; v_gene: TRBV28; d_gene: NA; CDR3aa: ASSLSFRTDTQY
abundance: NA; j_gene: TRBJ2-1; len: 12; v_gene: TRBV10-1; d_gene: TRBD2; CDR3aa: ASSLASGSNEQF
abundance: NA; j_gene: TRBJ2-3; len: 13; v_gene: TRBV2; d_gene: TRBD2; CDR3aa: ASSVEAGGSDTQY
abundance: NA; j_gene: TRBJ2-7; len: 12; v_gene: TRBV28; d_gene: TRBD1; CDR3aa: ASSKRQGANEQY
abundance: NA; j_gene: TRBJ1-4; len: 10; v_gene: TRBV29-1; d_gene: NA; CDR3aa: SVGLGVEKLF